This TCR beta chain was sequenced in a study of cytomegalovirus exposure and HLA in healthy donors. Study-level points and caveats: Confirmation in vitro established that a few CMV-associated chains were specific for CMV antigens.

Measured with immunoSEQ multiplex PCR; TCRdb has only the in-frame clones, and not every one. The data contain 60,000 to 70,000 clones, more than 85% of them seen just once; the ten biggest clones take up over 1.5%. The CDR3 is 15 amino acids. Germline-derived CDR1 and CDR2 are MNHEY and SVGAGI. V dropped 2 bases and J dropped 6; count of bases not matched to a gene: 4. Separation from the roughly 670-subject first cohort characterized the roughly 120-subject validation cohort, to which the donors belonged. Concerning this clone itself: Its antigen remains unidentified.

The sequence derives from a young woman in good health and CMV-seronegative. The sample consisted of PBMCs. The chain employs TRBV6-5 and TRBJ2-2, with 9 bases identical to TRBD1. Here the CDR3 reads CASSYEGQGAGELFF. The DNA of the CDR3 is TGTGCCAGCAGTTACGAGGGACAGGGTGCCGGGGAGCTGTTTTTT.